Each of the 26 T cell receptor beta chains below was sequenced from the same sample in a study of T cell responses to AZD1222 COVID-19 vaccine. Using immunoSEQ multiplex PCR, the repertoire was profiled, and TCRdb retains in-frame clones only, with some absent. The table has tens of thousands of clones, 70% to 90% seen once. The sequencing used peripheral blood, collected on day 0 of AZD1222 vaccination. These receptors all stem from an adult in good health.

Here the CDR3 reads CASSLVAYEQYF. For the CDR3, the DNA is TGTGCCAGCAGTTTAGTAGCCTACGAGCAGTACTTC. The chain has TRBV28 and TRBJ2-7; unclear D gene. CDR3 length equals 12 residues. V was clipped by 2 bases and J by 2 bases, with 4 bases between them. The germline CDR1 and CDR2 sequences are MDHEN and SYDVKM.

The rearrangement uses TRBV11-2 and TRBJ1-6, with D tentatively TRBD1 (5 bases). The length of the CDR3 is 17 residues. Germline V gene sequence: CDR1 SGHAT, CDR2 FQNNGV. V gave up 5 bases and J gave up 7 bases, with 21 bases separating them. As DNA, the CDR3 is TGTGCCAGCAGCCAGTCCGGCTGGGACCGAAAGAATTCACCCCTCCACTTT. Protein: CASSQSGWDRKNSPLHF.

The rearrangement uses TRBV6-5 and TRBJ1-6, with TRBD1 matching 8 bases. The CDR3 is 15 amino acids. Germline loops: CDR1 MNHEY, CDR2 SVGAGI. The J segment lost 6 bases and the V segment lost 2 bases, leaving 3 bases of the junction unmatched. Here the CDR3 DNA reads TGTGCCAGCAGTTACCAGGGACAGGCTAATTCACCCCTCCACTTT. This sequence encodes CASSYQGQANSPLHF.

The gene calls are TRBV28 and TRBJ1-2, with TRBD1 as a possible D gene (5 bases). Trimming removed 7 bases at V and 8 bases at J, with 14 bases between. The CDR3 has 12 residues. In germline, CDR1 is MDHEN, CDR2 SYDVKM. The DNA of the CDR3 is TGTGCCAGCAACTTCGGGGACGGGGGCTACACCTTC. Its translation is CASNFGDGGYTF.

The count of this clone is one. This chain connects TRBV6-6 to TRBJ2-7; 7 bases line up with TRBD2. Germline CDR1 reads MNHNY; CDR2 reads SVGAGI (reference sequence). Trimming removed 5 bases from V and 2 bases from J; junction bases left unmatched: 15. The CDR3 runs to 17 residues. The CDR3 region has the DNA TGTGCCAGCAGTCCTCCCCCCTTAGCGGGTCGGCCCTACGAGCAGTACTTC. Translated, it gives CASSPPPLAGRPYEQYF.

The chain recombines TRBV5-4 with TRBJ2-3, with 14 bases matching TRBD2. V shed 4 bases, J shed 3 bases, and the junction held 4 bases outside the gene matches. CDR3 size: 16 residues. Germline loops: CDR1 SGHNT, CDR2 YYREEE (reference sequence). The CDR3 DNA reads as TGTGCCAGCAGCCTGCGGACTAGCGGGAGGACAGATACGCAGTATTTT. This codes for CASSLRTSGRTDTQYF.

The CDR3: CASSIARGPEGYTF. Here the CDR3 DNA reads TGTGCCAGTAGTATAGCGAGGGGGCCGGAAGGCTACACCTTC. The rearrangement joins TRBV19 to TRBJ1-2, with 7 bases aligning to TRBD1. V was clipped by 1 base and J by 8 bases; unmatched bases: 7. The CDR3 has 14 amino acids. The V gene's germline CDR1 is LNHDA and CDR2 SQIVND (reference sequence).

This chain joins TRBV4-2 and TRBJ1-2; D is ambiguous. Germline CDR1 reads LGHNA; CDR2 reads YNFKEQ. Deletions cut 1 base from V and 12 bases from J, with 6 bases between. This CDR3 is 10 amino acids long. DNA of the CDR3: TGTGCCAGCAGCCAAGCTTACCACACCTTC. Amino acid sequence: CASSQAYHTF.

V is TRBV19 and J is TRBJ1-1; maybe TRBD1 (5 bases). This CDR3 contains 12 residues. V was clipped by 7 bases and J by 4 bases, with 10 bases between them. Germline V lookup: CDR1 LNHDA, CDR2 SQIVND (reference sequence). Here the CDR3 reads CASIKGSTEAFF. Here the CDR3 DNA reads TGTGCCAGTATCAAGGGGAGCACTGAAGCTTTCTTT. Looking up the rest from reference TRBV19 and TRBJ1-1 gives the full variable domain: DGGITQSPKYLFRKEGQNVTLSCEQNLNHDAMYWYRQDPGQGLRLIYYSQIVNDFQKGDIAEGYSVSREKKESFPLTVTSAQKNPTAFYLCASIKGSTEAFFGQGTRLTVV.

The V and J genes are TRBV6-5 and TRBJ1-1; unclear D gene. The CDR3 runs 13 residues. Germline V lookup: CDR1 MNHEY, CDR2 SVGAGI. V was trimmed by 6 bases and J by 0 bases, leaving 8 bases between them. As DNA, the CDR3 is TGTGCCAGCAGAAAGAGCTTGAACACTGAAGCTTTCTTT. This translates into CASRKSLNTEAFF.

This chain links TRBV10-3 with TRBJ1-1; D is perhaps TRBD1 (5 bases). This CDR3 spans 15 amino acids. From germline, CDR1 is ENHRY and CDR2 SYGVKD. Trimming left V 3 bases short and J 3 bases short, with 14 bases between. CDR3 sequence: CAISDGGGRDTEAFF. CDR3 in DNA: TGTGCCATCAGTGATGGGGGGGGACGGGACACTGAAGCTTTCTTT.

V is TRBV21-1 and J is TRBJ2-7; TRBD1, the table's D call, lacks a check against the DNA. TRBV21-1 is listed as a pseudogene. The CDR3 runs 13 residues. CDR3 region: CASSVRQGYAEYF. DNA of the CDR3: TGTGCCAGCAGCGTCCGACAGGGATACGCCGAGTACTTC.

The genes are TRBV5-1 and TRBJ2-1, with a possible D match to TRBD2 (5 bases). Germline CDR1 SGHRS, CDR2 YFSETQ. The CDR3 has 14 residues. Trimming cost V 4 bases and J 3 bases, with 11 bases left between them. The CDR3 DNA follows: TGCGCCAGCAGCCCCGCAGAGGGCTACAATGAGCAGTTCTTC. Protein sequence: CASSPAEGYNEQFF.

J is TRBJ2-1 and V is TRBV9; 11 bases are a match to TRBD1. This CDR3 is built from 20 residues. V was pared by 0 bases and J by 7 bases, with 18 bases of the junction left unmatched. Germline loops: CDR1 SGDLS, CDR2 YYNGEE. DNA of the CDR3: TGTGCCAGCAGCGTAGAGATCGGGACAGGGGGATTTTTTGGAAAGAATGAGCAGTTCTTC. It encodes CASSVEIGTGGFFGKNEQFF.

The chain uses TRBV28 and TRBJ1-1; D is unclear. Trimming removed 6 bases from V and 1 base from J, with 9 bases in between. From germline, CDR1 is MDHEN and CDR2 SYDVKM. The CDR3 has 13 amino acids. The CDR3 nucleotides read TGTGCCAGCAGAACACCAGGGAACACTGAAGCTTTCTTT. Amino acid sequence: CASRTPGNTEAFF.

The V and J genes are TRBV2 and TRBJ1-1, with D uncertain. This CDR3 is 14 amino acids long. Germline CDR1 SNHLY, CDR2 FYNNEI. V was pared by 6 bases and J by 0 bases, with 11 bases between. In DNA, the CDR3 is TGTGCCAGCAGCCCCGGGTACATGAACACTGAAGCTTTCTTT. Translating gives CASSPGYMNTEAFF. Together with reference TRBV2 and TRBJ1-1, the CDR3 gives the full variable domain: EPEVTQTPSHQVTQMGQEVILRCVPISNHLYFYWYRQILGQKVEFLVSFYNNEISEKSEIFDDQFSVERPDGSNFTLKIRSTKLEDSAMYFCASSPGYMNTEAFFGQGTRLTVV.

This clone has a handful of counts. The J gene is TRBJ1-2, the V gene TRBV12-3 or TRBV12-4; the D gene is possibly TRBD1 (5 bases). CDR3 size: 13 residues. V was clipped by 3 bases and J by 8 bases, with 13 bases between them. The CDR3 DNA is TGTGCCAGCAGTTTTGGGACTCCTGGGGGCTACACCTTC. Protein product: CASSFGTPGGYTF.

In its sample, this clone was seen a few times. The chain joins TRBV6-1 to TRBJ2-7; no definite D call. CDR3 length: 11 residues. Between the trimmed V and J ends, which lost 1 base and 7 bases, there was a span of 5 bases. Germline-derived CDR1 and CDR2 are MNHNS and SASEGT. This CDR3 is CASSEVFEQYF. The CDR3 DNA reads TGTGCCAGCAGTGAAGTATTTGAGCAGTACTTC.

V gene TRBV2 combines with J gene TRBJ2-7; D possibly corresponds to TRBD1 (6 bases). This CDR3 contains 14 residues. Germline V lookup: CDR1 SNHLY, CDR2 FYNNEI. V was pared by 7 bases and J by 4 bases, with 17 bases between. CDR3 bases: TGTGCCAGCATACAGGGAGTCATGTCGTACGAGCAGTACTTC. Translating it yields CASIQGVMSYEQYF. Using reference TRBV2 and TRBJ2-7 for the parts outside the CDR3, the full variable domain is EPEVTQTPSHQVTQMGQEVILRCVPISNHLYFYWYRQILGQKVEFLVSFYNNEISEKSEIFDDQFSVERPDGSNFTLKIRSTKLEDSAMYFCASIQGVMSYEQYFGPGTRLTVT.

V is TRBV6-2 or TRBV6-3 and J is TRBJ1-3, with no clear D. The CDR3 is 15 amino acids. V was trimmed by 2 bases and J by 0 bases, leaving 8 bases between them. Germline V gene data show CDR1 as MNHEY and CDR2 as SVGEGT. In nucleotides, the CDR3 is TGTGCCAGCAGTTACGGATACCACTCTGGAAACACCATATATTTT. Translating it yields CASSYGYHSGNTIYF.

The rearrangement joins TRBV27 to TRBJ1-1; D remains unclear. Germline CDR1 reads MNHEY; CDR2 reads SMNVEV (reference sequence). The length of the CDR3 is 13 residues. V lost 2 bases and J 1 base, leaving 5 bases between the germline ends. The CDR3: CASSLRWNTEAFF. The CDR3 DNA sequence: TGTGCCAGCAGTTTACGGTGGAACACTGAAGCTTTCTTT.

A single count supports this clone. The gene calls are TRBV28 and TRBJ1-2; no definite D call. The CDR3 runs 15 residues. CDR1 MDHEN and CDR2 SYDVKM come from the germline V gene. V lost 5 bases, J lost 1 base, and 14 bases lay in between. CDR3 loop: CASSGKVFSNYGYTF. The CDR3 bases are TGTGCCAGCAGTGGTAAAGTGTTCAGTAACTATGGCTACACCTTC.

The chain employs TRBV5-8 and TRBJ1-6; 10 bases agree with TRBD1. CDR3 size: 14 residues. CDR1 and CDR2 from the germline V gene are SGHTS and YDEGEE. Germline trimming cut 7 bases from V and 7 bases from J; bases unmatched to any gene: 5. Written as DNA, the CDR3 is TGTGCCAGCCTTACGGACAGGGGGAATTCACCCCTCCACTTT. Translated, it gives CASLTDRGNSPLHF.

This chain uses TRBV16 with TRBJ2-1; 8 bases are shared with TRBD2. V was clipped by 1 base and J by 0 bases; unmatched bases: 5. This CDR3 has 17 amino acids. Germline CDR1 KGHSY, CDR2 FQNENV. The CDR3: CASSQWGGGSSYNEQFF. CDR3 sequence (DNA): TGTGCCAGCAGCCAATGGGGCGGGGGGAGCTCCTACAATGAGCAGTTCTTC.

The V gene is TRBV28, the J gene TRBJ2-7, with 9 bases matching TRBD1. Germline assignment: CDR1 MDHEN and CDR2 SYDVKM. V lost 6 bases to trimming and J lost 2 bases; unmatched junction nucleotides: 8. The CDR3 totals 15 residues. The CDR3 sequence: CASSLGQGSPYEQYF. CDR3 in DNA: TGTGCCAGCAGCTTAGGACAGGGGAGTCCCTACGAGCAGTACTTC.

J is TRBJ2-5 and V is TRBV23-1; D is possibly TRBD2 (5 bases). TRBV23-1 is identified as an open reading frame with a role that is uncertain. The V end lost 0 bases, the J end lost 5 bases, and 22 bases lay between the germline ends. This CDR3 is built from 18 residues. The CDR3 reads CASSQSRVLGCSGETQYF. The DNA for the CDR3 is TGCGCCAGCAGTCAATCGCGGGTTTTGGGGTGCTCGGGGGAGACCCAGTACTTC.